This T cell receptor (beta chain) came from a study of blood T cells in healthy people across ages. A second PCR of roughly 7 to 11 cycles used a sample-barcoded 5' primer and a J-beta primer mix. Tagging of each cDNA molecule was performed by a template-switch adaptor with 12 random nucleotides. A single record per CDR3 protein comes from TCRdb applying MiXCR to the 5' RACE reads. The sample carries about a million distinct CDR3 sequences, roughly 43% recorded once. This CDR3 has 12 amino acids. CDR1 is ENHRY and CDR2 is SYGVKD in the germline V gene. V dropped 8 bases and J dropped 2 bases, with 9 bases sitting between them.

The clonotype originates from a man under 40 in good health. The chain joins TRBV10-3 to TRBJ1-2, with no clear D. Sequencing was done on a sample of blood. The CDR3 here is CAIAAGNYGYTF. Here the CDR3 DNA reads TGTGCCATCGCGGCCGGGAACTATGGCTACACCTTC.